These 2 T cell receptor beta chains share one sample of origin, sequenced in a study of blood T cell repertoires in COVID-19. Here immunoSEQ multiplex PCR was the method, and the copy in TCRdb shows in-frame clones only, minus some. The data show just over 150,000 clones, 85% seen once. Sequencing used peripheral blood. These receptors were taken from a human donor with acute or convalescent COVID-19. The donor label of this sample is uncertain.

Here the CDR3 DNA reads TGTGCCAGCAGCGTTCAGTCGAGGGGCAATCAGCCCCAGCATTTT. Translation: CASSVQSRGNQPQHF. The chain recombines TRBV9 with TRBJ1-5; D is uncertain. From germline, CDR1 is SGDLS and CDR2 YYNGEE. This CDR3 spans 15 amino acids. V was trimmed by 2 bases and J by 2 bases, leaving 11 bases between them.

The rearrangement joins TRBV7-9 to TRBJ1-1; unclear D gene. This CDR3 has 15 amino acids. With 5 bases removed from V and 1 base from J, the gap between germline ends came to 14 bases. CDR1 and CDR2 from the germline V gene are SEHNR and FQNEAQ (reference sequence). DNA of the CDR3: TGTGCCAGCAGCCCGAATCCAGGTACGAACACTGAAGCTTTCTTT. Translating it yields CASSPNPGTNTEAFF.